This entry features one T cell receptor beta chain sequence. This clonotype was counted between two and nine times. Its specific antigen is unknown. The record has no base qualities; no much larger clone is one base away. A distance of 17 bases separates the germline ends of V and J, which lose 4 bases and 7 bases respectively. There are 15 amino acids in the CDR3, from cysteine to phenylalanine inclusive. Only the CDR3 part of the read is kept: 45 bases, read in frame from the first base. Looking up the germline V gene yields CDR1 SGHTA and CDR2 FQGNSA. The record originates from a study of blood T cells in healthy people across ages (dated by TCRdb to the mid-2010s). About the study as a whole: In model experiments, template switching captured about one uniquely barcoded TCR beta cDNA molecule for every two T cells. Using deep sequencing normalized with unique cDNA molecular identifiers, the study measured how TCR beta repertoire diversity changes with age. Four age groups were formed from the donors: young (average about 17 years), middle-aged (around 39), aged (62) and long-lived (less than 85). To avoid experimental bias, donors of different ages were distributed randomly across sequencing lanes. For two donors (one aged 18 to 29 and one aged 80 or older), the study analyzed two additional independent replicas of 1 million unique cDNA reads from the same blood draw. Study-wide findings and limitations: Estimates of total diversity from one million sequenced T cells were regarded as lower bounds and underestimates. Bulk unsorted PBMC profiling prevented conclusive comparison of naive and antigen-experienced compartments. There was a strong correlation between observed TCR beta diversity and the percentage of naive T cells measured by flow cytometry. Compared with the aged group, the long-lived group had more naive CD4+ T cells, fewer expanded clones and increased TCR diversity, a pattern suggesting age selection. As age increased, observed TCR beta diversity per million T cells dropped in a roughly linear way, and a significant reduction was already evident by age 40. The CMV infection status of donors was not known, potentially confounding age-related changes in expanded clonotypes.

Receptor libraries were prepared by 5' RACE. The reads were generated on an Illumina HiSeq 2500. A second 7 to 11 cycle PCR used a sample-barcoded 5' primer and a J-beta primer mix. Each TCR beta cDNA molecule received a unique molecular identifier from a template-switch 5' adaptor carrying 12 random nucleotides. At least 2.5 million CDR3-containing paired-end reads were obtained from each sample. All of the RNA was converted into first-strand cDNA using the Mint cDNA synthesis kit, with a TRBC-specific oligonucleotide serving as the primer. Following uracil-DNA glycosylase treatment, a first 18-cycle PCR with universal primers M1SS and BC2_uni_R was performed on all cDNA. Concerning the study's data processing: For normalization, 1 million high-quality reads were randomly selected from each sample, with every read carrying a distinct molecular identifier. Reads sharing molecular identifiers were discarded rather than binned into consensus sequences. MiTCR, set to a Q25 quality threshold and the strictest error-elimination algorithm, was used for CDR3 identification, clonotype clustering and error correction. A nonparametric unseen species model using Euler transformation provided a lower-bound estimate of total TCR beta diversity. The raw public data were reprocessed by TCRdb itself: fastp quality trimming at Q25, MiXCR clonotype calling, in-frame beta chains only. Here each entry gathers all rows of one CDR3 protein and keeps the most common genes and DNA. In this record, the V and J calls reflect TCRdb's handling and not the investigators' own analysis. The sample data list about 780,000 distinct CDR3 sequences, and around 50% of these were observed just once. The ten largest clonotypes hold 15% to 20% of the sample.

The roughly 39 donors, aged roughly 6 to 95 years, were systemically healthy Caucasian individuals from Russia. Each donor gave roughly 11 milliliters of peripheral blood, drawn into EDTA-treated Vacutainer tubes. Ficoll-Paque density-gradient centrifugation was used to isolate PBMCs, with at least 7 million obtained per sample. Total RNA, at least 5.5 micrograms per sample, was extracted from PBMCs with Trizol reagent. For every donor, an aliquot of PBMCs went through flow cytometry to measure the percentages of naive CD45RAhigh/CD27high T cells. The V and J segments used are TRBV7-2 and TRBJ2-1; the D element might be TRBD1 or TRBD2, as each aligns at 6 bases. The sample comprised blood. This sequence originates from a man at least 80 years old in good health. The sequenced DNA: TGTGCCAGCAGCTCGTTCGGGGGCTTGGGGAATGAGCAGTTCTTC. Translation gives CASSSFGGLGNEQFF.